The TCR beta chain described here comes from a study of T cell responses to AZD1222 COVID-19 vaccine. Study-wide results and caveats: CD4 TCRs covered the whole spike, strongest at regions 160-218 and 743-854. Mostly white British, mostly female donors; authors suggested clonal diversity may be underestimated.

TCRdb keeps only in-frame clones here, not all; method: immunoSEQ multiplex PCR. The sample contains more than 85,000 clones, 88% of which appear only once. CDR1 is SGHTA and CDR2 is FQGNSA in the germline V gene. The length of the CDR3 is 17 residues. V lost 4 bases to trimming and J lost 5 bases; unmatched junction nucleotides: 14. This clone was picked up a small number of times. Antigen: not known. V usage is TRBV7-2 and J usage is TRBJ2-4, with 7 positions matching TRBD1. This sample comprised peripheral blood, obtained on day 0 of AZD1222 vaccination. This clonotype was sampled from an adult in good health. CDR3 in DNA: TGTGCCAGCAGCTCAACCGCCCTCCGACAGGGAGAAAACATTCAGTACTTC. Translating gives CASSSTALRQGENIQYF.